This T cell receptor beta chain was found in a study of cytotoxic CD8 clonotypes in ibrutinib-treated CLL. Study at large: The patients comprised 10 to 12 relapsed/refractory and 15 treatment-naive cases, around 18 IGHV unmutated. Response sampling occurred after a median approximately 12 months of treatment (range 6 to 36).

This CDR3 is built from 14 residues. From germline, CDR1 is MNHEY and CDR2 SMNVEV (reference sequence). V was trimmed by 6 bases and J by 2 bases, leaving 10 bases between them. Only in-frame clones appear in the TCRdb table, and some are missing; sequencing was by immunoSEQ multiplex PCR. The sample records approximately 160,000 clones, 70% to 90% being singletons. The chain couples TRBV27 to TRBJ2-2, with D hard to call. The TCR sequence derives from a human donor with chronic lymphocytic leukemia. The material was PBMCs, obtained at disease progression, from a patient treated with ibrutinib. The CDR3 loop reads CASSVSPNTGELFF. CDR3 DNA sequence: TGTGCCAGCAGCGTCAGTCCCAACACCGGGGAGCTGTTTTTT.